This paragraph covers one T cell receptor beta chain sequence. This sample is drawn from a study of T cell responses to AZD1222 COVID-19 vaccine. The table came from immunoSEQ multiplex PCR; TCRdb's copy has only in-frame clones and leaves some out. The repertoire has about 140,000 clones, about 90% of them found once; the top ten carry approximately 8%. Specimen: peripheral blood, collected 28 days after the second dose of the MenACWY control vaccine. The clonotype originates from an adult who received the MenACWY meningococcal vaccine as a control.

CDR3 amino acids: CASKPSRTGMSDTQYF. The CDR3 region has the DNA TGTGCCAGCAAGCCCTCAAGGACAGGGATGTCAGATACGCAGTATTTT. The chain links TRBV25-1 to TRBJ2-3; 8 bases map to TRBD1. With 7 bases clipped from V and 4 bases from J, the junction kept 13 bases outside the gene matches. The CDR3 covers 16 residues. Per germline, CDR1 MGHDK and CDR2 SYGVNS.